The TCR beta chain described here comes from a study of shared clonotypes between healthy human individuals. CDR3 length equals 12 residues. Trimming pared 4 bases from V and 5 bases from J, leaving 6 bases between. The V gene's germline CDR1 is MNHNY and CDR2 SVGAGI (reference sequence). Profiling relied on immunoSEQ multiplex PCR, and the TCRdb table lists in-frame clones only, not all of them. The sample includes about a million clones, around three quarters of them seen just once. There were no recent acute infections or vaccinations among the donors, who were healthy HIV-negative adults. The origin of this receptor is a man aged 18 to 30 in good health. Some clones in this sample may be carry-over from other donors' samples. The sample was memory CD4+ T cells from PBMCs. Subset meaning: CD45RA-negative fraction. The chain carries TRBV6-6 and TRBJ2-1; D gene unclear. This CDR3 reads CASSFLNNEQFF. The DNA of the CDR3 is TGTGCCAGCAGTTTCCTTAACAATGAGCAGTTCTTC.